The 28 T cell receptor beta chains below all came from one sample that was sequenced in a study of blood T cell repertoires in COVID-19. The method was immunoSEQ multiplex PCR; TCRdb's version includes in-frame clones alone and lacks a portion of them. The repertoire consists of some 290,000 clones, with over 85% occurring once and the leading ten covering roughly a tenth. Specimen: PBMCs or T cells enriched from blood (not recorded which). The receptor set was obtained from a woman in her twenties or thirties who had recovered from COVID-19.

J is TRBJ2-3 and V is TRBV7-2, with 9 bases aligning to TRBD2. The V segment lost 1 base and the J segment 14 bases; nucleotides outside the gene matches: 10. The CDR3 consists of 14 residues. Looked up from germline, CDR1 is SGHTA and CDR2 is FQGNSA. The CDR3, as DNA: TGTGCCAGCAGCTTAGAGGGTAGCGGGAGTATTCGGTATTTT. Protein product: CASSLEGSGSIRYF.

The chain carries TRBV28 and TRBJ2-1, with D tentatively TRBD1 (5 bases). Germline V gene lookup returns CDR1 MDHEN and CDR2 SYDVKM. Trimming left V 6 bases short and J 4 bases short, with 22 bases between. The CDR3 is 17 amino acids. CDR3 region: CASSDVTTDGIYNEQFF. CDR3 DNA sequence: TGTGCCAGCAGCGACGTGACGACAGACGGTATATACAATGAGCAGTTCTTC. Variable domain in full (rest from reference TRBV28 and TRBJ2-1): DVKVTQSSRYLVKRTGEKVFLECVQDMDHENMFWYRQDPGLGLRLIYFSYDVKMKEKGDIPEGYSVSREKKERFSLILESASTNQTSMYLCASSDVTTDGIYNEQFFGPGTRLTVL.

V usage is TRBV7-3 and J usage is TRBJ2-1; TRBD2 agrees at 7 bases. CDR3 size: 18 residues. Trimming removed 5 bases from V and 6 bases from J; junction bases left unmatched: 19. From germline, CDR1 is SGHTA and CDR2 FQGTGA. CDR3 in DNA: TGTGCCAGCAGCCGACCCCCGTGGGAGGGCATTGGGGTCAATGAGCAGTTCTTC. This sequence encodes CASSRPPWEGIGVNEQFF.

V and J are TRBV7-2 and TRBJ2-7, with D maybe TRBD2 (5 bases). The germline V gene has CDR1 SGHTA and CDR2 FQGNSA. The CDR3 sequence is 14 residues long. With 5 bases removed from V and 2 bases from J, the gap between germline ends came to 13 bases. DNA for the CDR3: TGTGCCAGCAGCAAGAGAACCGGGGCCTACGAGCAGTACTTC. This translates into CASSKRTGAYEQYF. Using reference TRBV7-2 and TRBJ2-7 for the parts outside the CDR3, the full variable domain is GAGVSQSPSNKVTEKGKDVELRCDPISGHTALYWYRQSLGQGLEFLIYFQGNSAPDKSGLPSDRFSAERTGGSVSTLTIQRTQQEDSAVYLCASSKRTGAYEQYFGPGTRLTVT.

This clone was detected once. The chain employs TRBV28 and TRBJ1-1, with D possibly TRBD1 on 5 matching bases. V lost 2 bases, J lost 8 bases, and 12 bases lay in between. Germline CDR1 and CDR2: MDHEN and SYDVKM. The CDR3 has 13 amino acids. The DNA for the CDR3 is TGTGCCAGCAGTTTACCCGACAGAACGGAAGCTTTCTTT. Residues: CASSLPDRTEAFF.

V and J are TRBV19 and TRBJ2-7; TRBD2 matches at 15 bases. There are 21 residues in the CDR3. The J segment lost 4 bases and the V segment lost 5 bases, leaving 21 bases of the junction unmatched. Germline loops: CDR1 LNHDA, CDR2 SQIVND (reference sequence). This CDR3 is CASSPSQPGTVGLAGGYEQYF. CDR3 sequence (DNA): TGTGCCAGTAGTCCCTCGCAACCGGGAACAGTGGGACTAGCGGGAGGTTACGAGCAGTACTTC.

This rearrangement joins TRBV5-4 to TRBJ2-5, with D possibly TRBD1 on 5 matching bases. Germline values: CDR1 SGHNT, CDR2 YYREEE (reference sequence). CDR3 length: 16 amino acids. The V and J ends lost 3 bases and 1 base respectively, with 16 bases between them. CDR3 in amino acids: CASSSGQPNLQETQYF. Here the CDR3 DNA reads TGTGCCAGCAGCTCCGGACAACCAAACCTCCAAGAGACCCAGTACTTC.

This chain links TRBV29-1 with TRBJ2-1, with 7 bases identical to TRBD2. With 3 bases clipped from V and 4 bases from J, the junction kept 12 bases outside the gene matches. The CDR3 is 16 amino acids. Germline V gives CDR1 SQVTM, CDR2 ANQGSEA. The CDR3 DNA is TGCAGCGTTGACGCCGGGGTTAGCGGGTTTTACAATGAGCAGTTCTTC. Its translation is CSVDAGVSGFYNEQFF.

V is TRBV18 and J is TRBJ2-3; weak D call: TRBD2 (5 bases). CDR1 and CDR2 from the germline V gene are KGHSH and LQKENI. The V and J ends lost 1 base and 0 bases respectively, with 11 bases between them. The length of the CDR3 is 16 residues. The CDR3 DNA sequence: TGTGCCAGCTCACCACTATCTGGGAGTAGCACAGATACGCAGTATTTT. It translates to CASSPLSGSSTDTQYF.

The V call is TRBV3-1 (or the pseudogene TRBV3-2), the J call TRBJ2-7; maybe TRBD2 (6 bases). Trimming stripped 2 bases from V and 3 bases from J, with 11 bases between. The germline V gene has CDR1 LGHDT and CDR2 YNNKEL (reference sequence). This CDR3 spans 14 amino acids. As DNA, the CDR3 is TGTGCCAGCAGCCAATCCCTGACTAGCTACGAGCAGTACTTC. Its translation is CASSQSLTSYEQYF.

The chain joins TRBV10-3 to TRBJ2-1; tentatively, D is TRBD2 (5 bases). V shed 2 bases and J shed 8 bases, with 7 bases lying between them. The CDR3 covers 12 residues. Germline assignment: CDR1 ENHRY and CDR2 SYGVKD. CDR3 DNA: TGTGCCATCAGTGAGGGGCGGGATGAGCAGTTCTTC. Translation: CAISEGRDEQFF.

This rearrangement joins TRBV9 to TRBJ2-5; possible D gene TRBD2, 6 bases. CDR3 size: 15 residues. Germline loops: CDR1 SGDLS, CDR2 YYNGEE. The ends were cut back, 0 bases at V and 5 bases at J, with 14 bases in the middle. The CDR3: CASSVGRSGGETQYF. CDR3 in DNA: TGTGCCAGCAGCGTAGGGCGGTCCGGAGGGGAGACCCAGTACTTC.

The chain joins TRBV7-9 to TRBJ1-1; 7 nucleotides agree with TRBD1. Trimming at V came to 2 bases and at J to 5 bases, leaving 5 bases not matched to a gene. The CDR3 extends over 14 amino acids. Germline V gives CDR1 SEHNR, CDR2 FQNEAQ (reference sequence). CDR3 DNA: TGTGCCAGCAGCTTAAGACAGGGAAGGACTGAAGCTTTCTTT. Encoded protein: CASSLRQGRTEAFF.

This chain uses TRBV27 with TRBJ2-7; weak D call: TRBD2 (8 bases). CDR1 and CDR2 from the germline V gene are MNHEY and SMNVEV (reference sequence). The CDR3 runs to 15 residues. Trimming stripped 3 bases from V and 3 bases from J, with 15 bases between. The CDR3 DNA reads as TGTGCCAGCAGTTTCGGGAGGGGGCTTCTCTACGAGCAGTACTTC. Translating gives CASSFGRGLLYEQYF.

The chain couples TRBV5-1 to TRBJ1-5; TRBD1 matches at 8 bases. Germline trimming cut 0 bases from V and 6 bases from J; bases unmatched to any gene: 5. CDR1 is SGHRS and CDR2 is YFSETQ in the germline V gene. The CDR3 totals 15 residues. The CDR3 region is CASSLVPGGFQPQHF. For the CDR3, the DNA is TGCGCCAGCAGCTTGGTTCCAGGGGGCTTTCAGCCCCAGCATTTT.

DNA for the CDR3: TGTGCCAGCAGCTTGGAGCAGGGATCCTACGAGCAGTACTTC. It codes for CASSLEQGSYEQYF. J is TRBJ2-7 and V is TRBV5-4; perhaps TRBD1 as D (5 bases). Deletions cut 0 bases from V and 1 base from J, with 8 bases between. The germline V gene encodes CDR1 SGHNT and CDR2 YYREEE (reference sequence). This CDR3 contains 14 residues.

This sequence joins TRBV4-1 and TRBJ2-5; 9 bases align to TRBD2. Looked up from germline, CDR1 is MGHRA and CDR2 is YSYEKL. This CDR3 has 16 amino acids. V was pared by 7 bases and J by 4 bases, with 13 bases of the junction left unmatched. CDR3 bases: TGCGCCAGCAAGGTCAAAGGAGCGGGAGGACCAGAGACCCAGTACTTC. Its translation is CASKVKGAGGPETQYF.

This chain links TRBV3-1 (or the pseudogene TRBV3-2) with TRBJ2-5, with 7 bases aligning to TRBD2. The CDR3 runs to 18 residues. V lost 2 bases and J lost 4; bases outside the gene matches: 16. The germline gives CDR1 LGHDT, CDR2 YNNKEL (reference sequence). The DNA of the CDR3 is TGTGCCAGCAGCCAATCTCCCGTGGGAGGGCCGTTGGGAGAGACCCAGTACTTC. Protein product: CASSQSPVGGPLGETQYF.

This clone was seen only a few times. This chain connects TRBV5-1 to TRBJ1-2; 7 nucleotides align to TRBD1. The germline gives CDR1 SGHRS, CDR2 YFSETQ. The trim removed 2 bases at V and 2 bases at J, leaving 9 bases unmatched. There are 16 residues in the CDR3. In nucleotides, the CDR3 is TGCGCCAGCAGCTTTTATCCGGGACAGTCGAACTATGGCTACACCTTC. Its protein is CASSFYPGQSNYGYTF.

The CDR3 loop reads CASSLDIQSYEQYF. CDR3 bases: TGTGCCAGTAGTCTGGACATACAATCCTACGAGCAGTACTTC. The chain carries TRBV19 and TRBJ2-7; D is possibly TRBD1 (5 bases). V dropped 5 bases and J dropped 1 base, with 12 bases sitting between them. The CDR3 loop spans 14 amino acids. Germline V lookup: CDR1 LNHDA, CDR2 SQIVND (reference sequence).

The rearrangement joins TRBV6-2 or TRBV6-3 to TRBJ2-7; 7 bases match TRBD2. Germline V gene data show CDR1 as MNHEY and CDR2 as SVGEGT. V lost 5 bases and J lost 5; bases outside the gene matches: 9. This CDR3 has 14 amino acids. Written as DNA, the CDR3 is TGTGCCAGCAGTGCGAGCGGGAAGAAGAACGAGCAGTACTTC. Protein sequence: CASSASGKKNEQYF.

The J gene is TRBJ1-2, the V gene TRBV9; D unclear. Germline CDR1 reads SGDLS; CDR2 reads YYNGEE. The V and J ends lost 3 bases and 5 bases respectively, with 14 bases between them. The CDR3 length is 14 residues. The CDR3 protein is CASSGPSLGYGYTF. The CDR3 nucleotides read TGTGCCAGCAGCGGACCTTCACTAGGGTATGGCTACACCTTC.

This chain joins TRBV4-1 and TRBJ2-7; 12 nucleotides align to TRBD1. The CDR3 runs 17 residues. Looked up from germline, CDR1 is MGHRA and CDR2 is YSYEKL. The J segment lost 9 bases and the V segment lost 4 bases, leaving 16 bases of the junction unmatched. The CDR3 protein is CASSPIEKGQGARGQYF. The CDR3 DNA follows: TGCGCCAGCAGCCCCATCGAAAAGGGACAGGGGGCGCGGGGGCAGTACTTC.

The V and J genes are TRBV6-5 and TRBJ2-2; D call uncertain. Trimming took 2 bases from V and 4 from J, leaving 8 bases between them. This CDR3 comprises 14 residues. Germline V lookup: CDR1 MNHEY, CDR2 SVGAGI. CDR3 protein: CASSYLSVTGELFF. The CDR3 DNA reads TGTGCCAGCAGTTACCTCAGCGTCACCGGGGAGCTGTTTTTT.

The DNA for the CDR3 is TGTGCCAGCAGAAGCCCCCGGGGATCTACGAGCTCCTACGAGCAGTACTTC. Its translation: CASRSPRGSTSSYEQYF. This chain uses TRBV19 with TRBJ2-7; D is possibly TRBD2 (5 bases). The CDR3 totals 17 residues. With 9 bases removed from V and 0 bases from J, the gap between germline ends came to 24 bases. Germline V gene data show CDR1 as LNHDA and CDR2 as SQIVND (reference sequence).

CDR3 amino acids: CATREEGHGPQHF. For the CDR3, the DNA is TGTGCCACCAGAGAGGAGGGTCATGGGCCCCAGCATTTT. The rearrangement uses TRBV15 and TRBJ1-5, with D uncertain. CDR1 is LNHNV, CDR2 YYDKDF, per germline (reference sequence). The V end was cut by 6 bases, the J end by 9 bases, with 15 bases between. The CDR3 is 13 amino acids.

V is TRBV24-1 and J is TRBJ2-2, with D uncertain. CDR3 size: 13 residues. Germline CDR1 reads KGHDR; CDR2 reads SFDVKD. V lost 3 bases, J lost 6 bases, and 7 bases lay in between. In DNA form, the CDR3 reads TGTGCCACCAGTGATCCAGTGTCCGGGGAGCTGTTTTTT. Encoded protein: CATSDPVSGELFF.

The genes are TRBV7-9 and TRBJ1-6; D not resolved. Germline CDR1 is SEHNR and CDR2 is FQNEAQ (reference sequence). Between the trimmed V and J ends, which lost 1 base and 9 bases, there was a span of 10 bases. The length of the CDR3 is 14 residues. The DNA for the CDR3 is TGTGCCAGCAGCTTAGACACGTTTTTTTCACCCCTCCACTTT. Translated, it gives CASSLDTFFSPLHF.